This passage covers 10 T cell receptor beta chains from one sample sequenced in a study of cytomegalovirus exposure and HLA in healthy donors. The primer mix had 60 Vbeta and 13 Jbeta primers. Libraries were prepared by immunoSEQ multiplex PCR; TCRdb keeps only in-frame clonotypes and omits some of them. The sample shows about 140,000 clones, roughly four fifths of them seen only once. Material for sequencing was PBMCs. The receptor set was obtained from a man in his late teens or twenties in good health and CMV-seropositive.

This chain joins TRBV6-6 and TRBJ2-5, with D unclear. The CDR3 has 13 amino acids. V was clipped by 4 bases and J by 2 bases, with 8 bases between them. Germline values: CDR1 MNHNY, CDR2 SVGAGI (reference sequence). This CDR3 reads CASSSLPQETQYF. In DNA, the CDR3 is TGTGCCAGCAGTTCCCTCCCGCAAGAGACCCAGTACTTC.

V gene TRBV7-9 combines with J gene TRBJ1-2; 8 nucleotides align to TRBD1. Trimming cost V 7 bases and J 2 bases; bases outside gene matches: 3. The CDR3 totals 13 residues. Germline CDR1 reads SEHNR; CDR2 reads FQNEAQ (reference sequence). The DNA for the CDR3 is TGTGCCAGCACCCGACAGGGGAACTATGGCTACACCTTC. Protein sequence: CASTRQGNYGYTF.

The CDR3 region has the DNA TGTGCCCCCACTTCCCAGGACTCCTACGAGCAGTACTTC. It codes for CAPTSQDSYEQYF. The chain carries TRBV7-9 and TRBJ2-7; D ambiguous. Trimming removed 11 bases at V and 0 bases at J, with 14 bases between. Per germline, CDR1 SEHNR and CDR2 FQNEAQ (reference sequence). The CDR3 has 13 amino acids.

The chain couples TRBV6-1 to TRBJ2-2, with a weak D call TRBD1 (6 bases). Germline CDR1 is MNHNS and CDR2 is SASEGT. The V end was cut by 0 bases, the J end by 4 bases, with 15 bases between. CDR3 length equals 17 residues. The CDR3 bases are TGTGCCAGCAGTGAAGCAGGCGGCAGGGGAAGCACCGGGGAGCTGTTTTTT. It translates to CASSEAGGRGSTGELFF.

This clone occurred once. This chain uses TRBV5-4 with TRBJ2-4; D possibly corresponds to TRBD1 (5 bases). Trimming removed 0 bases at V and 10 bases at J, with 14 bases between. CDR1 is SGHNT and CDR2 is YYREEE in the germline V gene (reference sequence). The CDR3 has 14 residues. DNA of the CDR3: TGTGCCAGCAGCTTGGAGGGCAGGGCGGAGATTCAGTACTTC. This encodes CASSLEGRAEIQYF.

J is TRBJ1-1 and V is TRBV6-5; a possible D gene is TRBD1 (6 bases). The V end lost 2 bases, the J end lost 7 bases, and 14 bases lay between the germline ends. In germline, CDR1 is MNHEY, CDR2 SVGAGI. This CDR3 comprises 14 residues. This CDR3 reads CASSYGEGVVEAFF. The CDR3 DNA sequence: TGTGCCAGCAGTTACGGGGAGGGGGTAGTTGAAGCTTTCTTT.

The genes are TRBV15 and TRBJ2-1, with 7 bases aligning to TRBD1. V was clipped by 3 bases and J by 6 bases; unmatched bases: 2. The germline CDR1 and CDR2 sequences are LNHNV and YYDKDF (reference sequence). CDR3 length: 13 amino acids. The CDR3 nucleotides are TGTGCCACCAGCAGTGACAGGGTCAATGAGCAGTTCTTC. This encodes CATSSDRVNEQFF.

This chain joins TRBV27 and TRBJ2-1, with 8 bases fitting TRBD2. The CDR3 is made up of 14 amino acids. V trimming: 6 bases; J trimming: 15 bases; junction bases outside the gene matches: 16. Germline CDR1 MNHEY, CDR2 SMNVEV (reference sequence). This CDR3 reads CASRRQENLAGGFF. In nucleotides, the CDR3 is TGTGCCAGCAGGCGACAGGAAAATCTAGCGGGTGGGTTCTTC.

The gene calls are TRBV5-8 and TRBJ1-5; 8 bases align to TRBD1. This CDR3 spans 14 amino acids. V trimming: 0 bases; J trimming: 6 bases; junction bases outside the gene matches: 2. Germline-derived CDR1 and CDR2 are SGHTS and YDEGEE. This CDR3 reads CASSLGQGAQPQHF. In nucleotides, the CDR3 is TGTGCCAGCAGCTTGGGGCAGGGGGCTCAGCCCCAGCATTTT.

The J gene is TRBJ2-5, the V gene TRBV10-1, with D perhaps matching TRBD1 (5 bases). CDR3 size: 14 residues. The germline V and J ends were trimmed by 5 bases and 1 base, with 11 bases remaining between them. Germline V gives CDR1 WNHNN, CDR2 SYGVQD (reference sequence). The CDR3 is CASSRAGSQETQYF. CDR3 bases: TGCGCCAGCAGTAGGGCAGGGTCCCAAGAGACCCAGTACTTC.